This passage covers 18 T cell receptor beta chains from one sample sequenced in a study of T cells in Graves' hyperthyroidism and ophthalmopathy. What was amplified from RNA transcripts were TCR beta CDR3 regions. Initially, a first-round RT-PCR of the TCR CDR3 employed the HTBI primer set. TCRdb called the multiplex PCR reads again in MiXCR, with one record for every CDR3 protein. Found here are a few hundred thousand distinct CDR3 sequences, roughly 25% of them singletons; the top ten hold more than 60%. Material: blood. These receptors were taken from a middle-aged man with Graves' hyperthyroidism.

Only a few counts were recorded for this clonotype. The chain recombines TRBV29-1 with TRBJ2-7; TRBD1 agrees at 11 bases. The CDR3 covers 12 residues. Germline V gene data show CDR1 as SQVTM and CDR2 as ANQGSEA. This chain's CDR3 is CSTGQGANEQYF. In nucleotides, the CDR3 is TGCAGTACAGGACAGGGGGCGAACGAGCAGTACTTC.

The chain combines TRBV28 with TRBJ2-2, with 7 bases that match TRBD1. This CDR3 region has 14 residues. Looked up from germline, CDR1 is MDHEN and CDR2 is SYDVKM. The J segment lost 7 bases and the V segment lost 6 bases, leaving 8 bases of the junction unmatched. CDR3 protein: CASRRTGDVGELFF. CDR3 coding DNA: TGTGCCAGCAGAAGAACAGGGGACGTCGGGGAGCTGTTTTTT.

Regarding this clonotype: One end of the junction does not line up with germline, which may come from a read error. The gene calls are TRBV7-2 and TRBJ1-1; D ambiguous. This CDR3 has 14 amino acids. Germline assignment: CDR1 SGHTA and CDR2 FQGNSA. The CDR3 sequence: CASSLAPRNTGAFF. The CDR3 nucleotides are TGTGCCAGCAGCTTAGCGCCTAGAAACACTGGAGCTTTCTTT.

This clonotype was detected many times. This sequence joins TRBV28 and TRBJ2-6; TRBD1 aligns across 10 bases. Per the germline V gene, CDR1 is MDHEN and CDR2 is SYDVKM. This CDR3 region has 16 residues. V was clipped by 4 bases and J by 3 bases; unmatched bases: 3. The CDR3 loop is CASSSGTGVGANVLTF. In DNA, the CDR3 is TGTGCCAGCAGTTCAGGGACAGGGGTTGGGGCCAACGTCCTGACTTTC. The full variable domain, its missing parts supplied by reference TRBV28 and TRBJ2-6, is DVKVTQSSRYLVKRTGEKVFLECVQDMDHENMFWYRQDPGLGLRLIYFSYDVKMKEKGDIPEGYSVSREKKERFSLILESASTNQTSMYLCASSSGTGVGANVLTFGAGSRLTVL.

The chain couples TRBV18 to TRBJ2-5, with TRBD2 matching over 10 bases. The CDR3 length is 16 residues. With V trimmed by 3 bases and J by 2 bases, 6 bases remained unmatched. The V gene's germline CDR1 is KGHSH and CDR2 LQKENI. The CDR3 nucleotides read TGTGCCAGCTCACCCATAGCGGGAGGACAACAAGAGACCCAGTACTTC. This sequence encodes CASSPIAGGQQETQYF.

This clonotype showed up many times. This chain joins TRBV18 and TRBJ2-3, with 9 bases that match TRBD1. Looked up from germline, CDR1 is KGHSH and CDR2 is LQKENI. The J segment lost 2 bases and the V segment lost 6 bases, leaving 6 bases of the junction unmatched. The CDR3 totals 15 residues. CDR3 in amino acids: CASSPGQGNTDTQYF. CDR3 DNA: TGTGCCAGCTCGCCCGGACAGGGGAACACAGATACGCAGTATTTT.

The sample holds many counts of this clonotype. The rearrangement joins TRBV2 to TRBJ1-1, with 9 bases aligning to TRBD1. The V gene end was trimmed by 3 bases and the J gene end by 5 bases; junction bases not matched to a gene: 4. The CDR3 has 14 amino acids. Germline V gives CDR1 SNHLY, CDR2 FYNNEI. The CDR3 sequence is CASSDDRGATEAFF. The CDR3 DNA reads as TGTGCCAGCAGTGATGACAGGGGGGCGACTGAAGCTTTCTTT.

The chain couples TRBV5-1 to TRBJ2-1, with 7 bases aligning to TRBD2. CDR1 is SGHRS and CDR2 is YFSETQ in the germline V gene. The V and J ends lost 0 bases and 6 bases, in that order; junction bases with no gene match: 3. This CDR3 contains 14 residues. The CDR3 protein is CASSLEASGNEQFF. The CDR3 bases are TGCGCCAGCAGCTTGGAAGCTAGCGGCAATGAGCAGTTCTTC.

The chain carries TRBV15 and TRBJ1-5; no firm D call. Deletions cut 3 bases from V and 4 bases from J, with 10 bases between. The length of the CDR3 is 14 residues. Germline V lookup: CDR1 LNHNV, CDR2 YYDKDF (reference sequence). CDR3 sequence: CATSSETTNQPQHF. Written as DNA, the CDR3 is TGTGCCACCAGCAGCGAAACTACTAATCAGCCCCAGCATTTT. The full variable domain, with the rest looked up from reference TRBV15 and TRBJ1-5, is DAMVIQNPRYQVTQFGKPVTLSCSQTLNHNVMYWYQQKSSQAPKLLFHYYDKDFNNEADTPDNFQSRRPNTSFCFLDIRSPGLGDTAMYLCATSSETTNQPQHFGDGTRLSIL.

This clonotype was found many times. The chain links TRBV2 to TRBJ2-1; 10 bases fit TRBD1. Trimming took 6 bases from V and 8 from J; bases not matched to a gene: 7. CDR1 is SNHLY and CDR2 is FYNNEI in the germline V gene. This CDR3 is built from 14 residues. CDR3 sequence (DNA): TGTGCCAGCAGACCGGGACAGGGGTTACATGAGCAGTTCTTC. Translating it yields CASRPGQGLHEQFF.

This clonotype was picked up many times. The gene calls are TRBV6-1 and TRBJ2-7, with D maybe TRBD1 (6 bases). The V gene's germline CDR1 is MNHNS and CDR2 SASEGT. This CDR3 region has 17 residues. V was shortened by 3 bases and J by 3 bases, with 21 bases between the two germline ends. CDR3 bases: TGTGCCAGCAGTGACAAACCTCCGGGACAACTCTTCTACGAGCAGTACTTC. Its translation is CASSDKPPGQLFYEQYF.

In its sample, this clonotype was seen a few times. CDR3 residues: CASRRGLSDTQYF. CDR3 DNA: TGTGCCAGCAGACGGGGGCTATCAGATACGCAGTATTTT. The gene calls are TRBV11-2 and TRBJ2-3; D assignment may be TRBD1 or TRBD2 (6 bases each). This CDR3 contains 13 residues. CDR1 and CDR2 (germline): SGHAT, FQNNGV. V was cut by 6 bases and J by 4 bases, with 11 bases left in between.

The J gene is TRBJ2-2, the V gene TRBV19; TRBD2 aligns across 9 bases. This CDR3 contains 16 residues. With V trimmed by 2 bases and J by 3 bases, 4 bases remained unmatched. Germline V gives CDR1 LNHDA, CDR2 SQIVND (reference sequence). The chain's CDR3 is CASSIKAGGYTGELFF. CDR3 bases: TGTGCCAGTAGTATAAAGGCGGGGGGGTACACCGGGGAGCTGTTTTTT.

This chain joins TRBV5-1 and TRBJ2-5; perhaps TRBD1 as D (5 bases). Per the germline V gene, CDR1 is SGHRS and CDR2 is YFSETQ. The V end lost 2 bases, the J end lost 2 bases, and 13 bases lay between the germline ends. This CDR3 region has 15 residues. CDR3 residues: CASSLSAGWQETQYF. The CDR3 DNA reads as TGCGCCAGCAGCTTATCGGCAGGGTGGCAAGAGACCCAGTACTTC.

This sequence joins TRBV6-1 and TRBJ2-1, with 10 bases aligning to TRBD2. Losses at the gene ends were 7 bases for V and 5 bases for J; bases not matched to a gene: 11. This CDR3 has 16 amino acids. The germline CDR1 and CDR2 sequences are MNHNS and SASEGT. The CDR3 DNA sequence: TGTGCCAGCAAGGGGACTAGCGTTAGGAGCAACAATGAGCAGTTCTTC. It specifies CASKGTSVRSNNEQFF.

V gene TRBV20-1 combines with J gene TRBJ2-5; tentative D call: TRBD1 (6 bases). Germline V gene sequence: CDR1 DFQATT, CDR2 SNEGSKA (reference sequence). The V gene lost 7 bases and the J gene lost 2 bases, with 14 bases spanning the gap. CDR3 size: 13 residues. The CDR3 DNA follows: TGCAGTGTCCTAGAAGGGGGACAAGAGACCCAGTACTTC. Amino acid sequence: CSVLEGGQETQYF.

This clonotype was found a few times. The chain links TRBV19 to TRBJ2-3, with unresolved D. CDR1 LNHDA and CDR2 SQIVND come from the germline V gene (reference sequence). The CDR3 runs 15 residues. V lost 3 bases to trimming and J lost 9 bases, with 19 bases between them. The CDR3 DNA follows: TGTGCCAGTAGTATTAAAGCAGGCGCGCCACTCACGCAGTATTTT. This gives the protein CASSIKAGAPLTQYF.

This clonotype came up a few times. This rearrangement joins TRBV7-9 to TRBJ2-7; D unresolved. The ends were cut back, 5 bases at V and 9 bases at J, with 11 bases in the middle. This CDR3 has 11 amino acids. CDR1 and CDR2 (germline): SEHNR, FQNEAQ (reference sequence). DNA for the CDR3: TGTGCCAGCAGCCCCCAGTCTACGCAGTACTTC. Its protein is CASSPQSTQYF.